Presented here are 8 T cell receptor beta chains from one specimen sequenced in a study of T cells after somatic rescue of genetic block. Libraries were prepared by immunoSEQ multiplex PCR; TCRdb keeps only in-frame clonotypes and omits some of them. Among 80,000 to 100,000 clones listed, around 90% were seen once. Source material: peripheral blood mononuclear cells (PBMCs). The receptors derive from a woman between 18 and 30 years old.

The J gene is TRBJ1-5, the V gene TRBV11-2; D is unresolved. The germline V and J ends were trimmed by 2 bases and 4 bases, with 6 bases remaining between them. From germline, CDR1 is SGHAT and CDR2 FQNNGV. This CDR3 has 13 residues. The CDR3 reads CASSLQENQPQHF. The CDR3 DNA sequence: TGTGCCAGCAGCTTACAGGAAAATCAGCCCCAGCATTTT.

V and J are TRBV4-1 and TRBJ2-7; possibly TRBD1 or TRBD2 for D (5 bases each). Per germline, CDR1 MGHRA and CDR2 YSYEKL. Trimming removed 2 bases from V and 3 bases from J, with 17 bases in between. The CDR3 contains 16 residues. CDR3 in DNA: TGCGCCAGCAGCCAACCCGTTGGGGCTAGCAGCTACGAGCAGTACTTC. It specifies CASSQPVGASSYEQYF.

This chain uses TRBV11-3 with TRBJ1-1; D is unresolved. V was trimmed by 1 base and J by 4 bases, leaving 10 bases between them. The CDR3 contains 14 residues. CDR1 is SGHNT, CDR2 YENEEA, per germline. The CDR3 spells CASSLGGRSTEAFF. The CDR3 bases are TGTGCCAGCAGCTTAGGAGGAAGGAGCACTGAAGCTTTCTTT.

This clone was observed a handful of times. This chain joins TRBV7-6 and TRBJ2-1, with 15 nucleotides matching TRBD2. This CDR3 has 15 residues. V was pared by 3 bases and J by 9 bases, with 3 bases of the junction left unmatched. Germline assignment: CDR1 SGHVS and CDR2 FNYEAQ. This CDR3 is CASSLGLAGGGEQFF. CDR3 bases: TGTGCCAGCAGCTTGGGACTAGCGGGAGGTGGTGAGCAGTTCTTC.

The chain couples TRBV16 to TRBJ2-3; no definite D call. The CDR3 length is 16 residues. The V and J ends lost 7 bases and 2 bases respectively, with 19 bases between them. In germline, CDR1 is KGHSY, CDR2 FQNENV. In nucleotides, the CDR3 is TGTGCCAGCATCCCCCGGGCCCGTAGCAACACAGATACGCAGTATTTT. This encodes CASIPRARSNTDTQYF.

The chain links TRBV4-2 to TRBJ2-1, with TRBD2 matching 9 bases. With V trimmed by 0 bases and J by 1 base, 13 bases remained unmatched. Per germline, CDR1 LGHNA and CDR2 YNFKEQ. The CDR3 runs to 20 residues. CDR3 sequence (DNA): TGTGCCAGCAGCCAAGAGAGAAATATAGCGGGAGAGGGGTCCTACAATGAGCAGTTCTTC. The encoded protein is CASSQERNIAGEGSYNEQFF.

The CDR3 is CASSRTSVGYNEQFF. CDR3 in DNA: TGTGCCAGCAGCCGGACTAGCGTGGGCTACAATGAGCAGTTCTTC. This chain uses TRBV7-2 with TRBJ2-1; 9 bases map to TRBD2. The CDR3 is 15 amino acids. Germline trimming cut 5 bases from V and 3 bases from J; bases unmatched to any gene: 5. Germline lookup yields CDR1 SGHTA and CDR2 FQGNSA.

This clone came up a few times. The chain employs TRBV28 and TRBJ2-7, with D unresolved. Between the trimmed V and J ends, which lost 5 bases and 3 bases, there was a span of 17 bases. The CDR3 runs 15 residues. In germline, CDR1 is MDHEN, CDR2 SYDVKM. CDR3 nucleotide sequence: TGTGCCAGCAGTCGATCTGAGCTAGTCGTCTACGAGCAGTACTTC. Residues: CASSRSELVVYEQYF.